This T cell receptor beta chain emerged from a study of cytomegalovirus exposure and HLA in healthy donors. The data were produced by immunoSEQ multiplex PCR, yet TCRdb's version contains in-frame clones alone and is incomplete. The table shows 200,000 to 300,000 clones, with less than 95% occurring only once. Germline V gene sequence: CDR1 MNHEY, CDR2 SMNVEV (reference sequence). The CDR3 consists of 17 residues. J gave up 1 base and V 4 bases, and 12 bases lay outside the gene matches. Among the 120 or so subjects of the validation cohort, separate from the 666-subject first cohort, were the donors.

The TCR sequence derives from a woman aged 30 to 39 in good health and CMV-seronegative. This rearrangement joins TRBV27 to TRBJ2-5; 7 nucleotides line up with TRBD1. Material: PBMCs. The CDR3 reads CASSSRETGTPQETQYF. Here the CDR3 DNA reads TGTGCCAGCAGTTCAAGGGAGACAGGGACGCCCCAAGAGACCCAGTACTTC.